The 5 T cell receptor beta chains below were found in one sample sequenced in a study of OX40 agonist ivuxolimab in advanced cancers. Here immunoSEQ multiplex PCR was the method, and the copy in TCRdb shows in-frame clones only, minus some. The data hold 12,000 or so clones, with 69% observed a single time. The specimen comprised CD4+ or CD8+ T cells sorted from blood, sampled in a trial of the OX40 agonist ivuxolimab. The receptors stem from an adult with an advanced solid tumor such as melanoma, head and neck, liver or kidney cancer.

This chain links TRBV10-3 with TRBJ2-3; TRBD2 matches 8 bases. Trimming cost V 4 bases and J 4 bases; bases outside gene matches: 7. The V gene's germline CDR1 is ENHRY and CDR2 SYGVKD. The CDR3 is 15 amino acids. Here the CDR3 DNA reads TGTGCCATCAGTGTGTCGGGGGGGGCGGCAGATACGCAGTATTTT. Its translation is CAISVSGGAADTQYF.

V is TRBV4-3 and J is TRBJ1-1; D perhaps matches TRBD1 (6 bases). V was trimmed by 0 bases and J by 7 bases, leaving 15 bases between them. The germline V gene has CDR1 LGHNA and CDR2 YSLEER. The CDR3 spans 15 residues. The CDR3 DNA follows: TGCGCCAGCAGCCAAGATAGGGACAAAGGTTATGAAGCTTTCTTT. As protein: CASSQDRDKGYEAFF.

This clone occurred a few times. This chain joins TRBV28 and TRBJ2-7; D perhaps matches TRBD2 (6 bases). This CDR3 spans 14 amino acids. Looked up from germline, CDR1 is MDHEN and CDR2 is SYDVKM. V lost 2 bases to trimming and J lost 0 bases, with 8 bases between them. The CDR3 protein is CASSLVGGSYEQYF. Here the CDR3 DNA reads TGTGCCAGCAGTTTAGTCGGGGGCTCCTACGAGCAGTACTTC.

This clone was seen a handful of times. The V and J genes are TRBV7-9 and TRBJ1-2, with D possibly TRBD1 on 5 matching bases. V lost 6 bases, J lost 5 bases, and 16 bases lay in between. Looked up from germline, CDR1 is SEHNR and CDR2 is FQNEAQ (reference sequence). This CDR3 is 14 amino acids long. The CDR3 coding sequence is TGTGCCAGCAGGGCGGCCGGAGGGGATTATGGCTACACCTTC. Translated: CASRAAGGDYGYTF.

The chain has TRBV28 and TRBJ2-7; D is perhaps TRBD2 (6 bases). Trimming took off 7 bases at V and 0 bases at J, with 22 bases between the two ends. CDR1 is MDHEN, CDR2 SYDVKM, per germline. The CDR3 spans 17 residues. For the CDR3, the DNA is TGTGCCAGCACCCGCAACTTAGCGGAGGCGGGCTCCTACGAGCAGTACTTC. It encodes CASTRNLAEAGSYEQYF. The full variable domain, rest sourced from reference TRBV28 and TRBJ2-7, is DVKVTQSSRYLVKRTGEKVFLECVQDMDHENMFWYRQDPGLGLRLIYFSYDVKMKEKGDIPEGYSVSREKKERFSLILESASTNQTSMYLCASTRNLAEAGSYEQYFGPGTRLTVT.